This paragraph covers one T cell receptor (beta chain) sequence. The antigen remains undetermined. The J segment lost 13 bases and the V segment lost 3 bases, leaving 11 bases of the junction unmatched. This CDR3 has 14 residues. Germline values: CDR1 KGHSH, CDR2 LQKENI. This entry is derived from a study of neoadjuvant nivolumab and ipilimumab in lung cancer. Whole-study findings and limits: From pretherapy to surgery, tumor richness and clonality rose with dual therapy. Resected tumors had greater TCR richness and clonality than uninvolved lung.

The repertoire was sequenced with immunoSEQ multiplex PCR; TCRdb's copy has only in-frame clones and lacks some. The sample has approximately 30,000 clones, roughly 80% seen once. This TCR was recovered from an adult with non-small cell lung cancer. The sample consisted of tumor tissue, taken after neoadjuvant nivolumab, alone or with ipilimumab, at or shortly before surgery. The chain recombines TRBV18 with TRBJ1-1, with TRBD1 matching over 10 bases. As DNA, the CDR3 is TGTGCCAGCTCACCGGAAGGACAGGGGGTCCGACGTTTCTTT. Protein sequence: CASSPEGQGVRRFF.